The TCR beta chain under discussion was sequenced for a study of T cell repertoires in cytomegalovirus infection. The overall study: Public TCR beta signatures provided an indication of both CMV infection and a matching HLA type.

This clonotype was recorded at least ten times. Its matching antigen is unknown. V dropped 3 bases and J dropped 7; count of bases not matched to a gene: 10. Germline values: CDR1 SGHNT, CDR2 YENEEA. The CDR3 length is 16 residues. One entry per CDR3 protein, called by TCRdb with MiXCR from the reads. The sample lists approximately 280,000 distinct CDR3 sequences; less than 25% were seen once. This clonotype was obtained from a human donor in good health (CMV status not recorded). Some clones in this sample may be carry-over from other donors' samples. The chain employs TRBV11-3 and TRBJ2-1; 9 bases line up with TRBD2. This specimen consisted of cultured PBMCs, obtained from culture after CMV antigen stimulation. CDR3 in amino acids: CASSFRSQTSGNEQFF. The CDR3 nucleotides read TGTGCCAGCAGCTTCCGCTCGCAGACTAGCGGAAATGAGCAGTTCTTC.